This T cell receptor (beta chain) originates from a study of T cell repertoires in cytomegalovirus infection. Across the whole study: Signatures in public TCR beta sequences pointed to both CMV infection and matching HLA type. Notes on the study in general: The ex vivo response was dominated by HLA-C-restricted CMV-specific TCR beta clonotypes. Summed public TCR beta family frequency identified CMV carriers bearing the relevant HLA.

TCRdb itself ran the reads through MiXCR, one entry per CDR3 protein. The sample carries under 95,000 distinct CDR3 sequences, 45% to 55% recorded once. This clonotype has at least ten counts. Its antigen is not known. Here the sequenced sample was CD8+ T cells from cultured PBMCs, taken from culture after CMV antigen stimulation. This TCR was recovered from a human donor in good health (CMV status not recorded). Some clones in this sample may be carry-over from other donors' samples.

The CDR3 loop reads CASTRTGNSFTDTQYF. In DNA form, the CDR3 reads TGTGCCAGCACCCGGACAGGGAATAGTTTCACAGATACGCAGTATTTT. The chain uses TRBV6-1 and TRBJ2-3; 8 bases line up with TRBD1. CDR3 length: 16 residues. The germline gives CDR1 MNHNS, CDR2 SASEGT. After removal of 7 bases from V and 2 bases from J, the junction contained 11 bases not matched to a gene.